This T cell receptor beta chain came from a study of response to subunit inactivated influenza vaccine. Whole-study findings and limits: T cells newly recruited by each seasonal influenza vaccination are few, the authors suggested.

This clonotype has more than one count but fewer than ten. Antigen: not known. CDR1 and CDR2 (germline): KGHDR, SFDVKD. With V trimmed by 6 bases and J by 3 bases, 6 bases remained unmatched. CDR3 size: 15 residues. TCRdb processed the RT-PCR reads anew with MiXCR; each CDR3 protein has one entry. The sample includes about 480,000 distinct CDR3 sequences, 25% of them seen just once. Here the sequenced sample was CD4+ T cells sorted from PBMCs, taken roughly 5 days after vaccination. This TCR was recovered from a middle-aged man who received an inactivated influenza vaccine. J is TRBJ2-2 and V is TRBV24-1; 7 positions agree with TRBD1. The CDR3 DNA follows: TGTGCCACCAGTTACACTGGACAGGACACCGGGGAGCTGTTTTTT. Encoded protein: CATSYTGQDTGELFF.